This is a list of T cell receptor beta chains from one sample in a study of blood T cell repertoires in COVID-19. TCRdb's table, derived via immunoSEQ multiplex PCR, lists solely in-frame clones and lacks some. Of 150,000 to 200,000 clones in the sample, roughly 84% were seen once. Sequenced input: peripheral blood. Receptors were obtained from a human donor in a cohort sampled during active COVID-19. Both conserved end residues are part of each CDR3. The order of the fields is CDR3 protein, CDR3 DNA, clone size, D gene, CDR3 length, V gene, J gene. D genes are given only for firm matches. Size is stated for part of the rows, as once, few or many counts, or as a class when the clone is expanded.

CDR3 protein: CASRMVRRAYEQYF
CDR3 DNA: TGTGCCAGCAGAATGGTTCGGCGGGCCTACGAGCAGTACTTC
clone size: few
D gene: .
CDR3 length: 14
V gene: TRBV27
J gene: TRBJ2-7

CDR3 protein: CASSVTQTSSGNTIYF
CDR3 DNA: TGTGCCAGCAGCGTCACACAGACCAGCTCTGGAAACACCATATATTTT
clone size: .
D gene: .
CDR3 length: 16
V gene: TRBV9
J gene: TRBJ1-3

CDR3 protein: CASSLDGGYGYTF
CDR3 DNA: TGCGCCAGCAGTTTGGACGGGGGCTATGGCTACACCTTC
clone size: .
D gene: .
CDR3 length: 13
V gene: TRBV10-2
J gene: TRBJ1-2

CDR3 protein: CASVQMRENDEQYF
CDR3 DNA: TGTGCCAGCGTACAAATGCGGGAGAACGACGAGCAGTACTTC
clone size: .
D gene: TRBD2
CDR3 length: 14
V gene: TRBV7-9
J gene: TRBJ2-7

CDR3 protein: CASSTRQVVNTEAFF
CDR3 DNA: TGTGCCAGCAGTACCCGACAGGTCGTGAACACTGAAGCTTTCTTT
clone size: .
D gene: .
CDR3 length: 15
V gene: TRBV6-5
J gene: TRBJ1-1

CDR3 protein: CASSVGRGQRSPHYEQYF
CDR3 DNA: TGTGCCAGCAGCGTAGGTAGGGGGCAACGATCCCCCCACTACGAGCAGTACTTC
clone size: .
D gene: TRBD1
CDR3 length: 18
V gene: TRBV9
J gene: TRBJ2-7

CDR3 protein: CSAGQGVNSPLHF
CDR3 DNA: TGCAGCGCAGGACAGGGGGTTAATTCACCCCTCCACTTT
clone size: .
D gene: TRBD1
CDR3 length: 13
V gene: TRBV29-1
J gene: TRBJ1-6

CDR3 protein: CASSYSIQQPQHF
CDR3 DNA: TGTGCCAGCAGTTACTCGATACAGCAGCCCCAGCATTTT
clone size: .
D gene: .
CDR3 length: 13
V gene: TRBV6-2/TRBV6-3
J gene: TRBJ1-5

CDR3 protein: CASSPNGPGRDQPQHF
CDR3 DNA: TGTGCCAGCTCACCCAACGGGCCAGGGAGGGATCAGCCCCAGCATTTT
clone size: .
D gene: .
CDR3 length: 16
V gene: TRBV18
J gene: TRBJ1-5

CDR3 protein: CASSFLGQGNTEAFF
CDR3 DNA: TGCGCCAGCAGCTTCTTAGGACAGGGTAACACTGAAGCTTTCTTT
clone size: .
D gene: TRBD1
CDR3 length: 15
V gene: TRBV5-1
J gene: TRBJ1-1

CDR3 protein: CATSRDNYEQYF
CDR3 DNA: TGTGCCACCAGCAGAGATAACTACGAGCAGTACTTC
clone size: .
D gene: .
CDR3 length: 12
V gene: TRBV15
J gene: TRBJ2-7

CDR3 protein: CASSPTYEQYF
CDR3 DNA: TGTGCCAGCAGTCCTACCTACGAGCAGTACTTC
clone size: .
D gene: .
CDR3 length: 11
V gene: TRBV7-8
J gene: TRBJ2-7

CDR3 protein: CASSPTSGGPYEQYF
CDR3 DNA: TGTGCCAGCAGCCCGACTAGCGGGGGGCCGTACGAGCAGTACTTC
clone size: .
D gene: TRBD2
CDR3 length: 15
V gene: TRBV5-4
J gene: TRBJ2-7

CDR3 protein: CASSGQGDDEKLFF
CDR3 DNA: TGTGCCAGCAGCGGACAGGGGGATGATGAAAAACTGTTTTTT
clone size: .
D gene: TRBD1
CDR3 length: 14
V gene: TRBV7-2
J gene: TRBJ1-4

CDR3 protein: CASSQDWAGGNEQFF
CDR3 DNA: TGTGCCAGCAGCCAAGACTGGGCAGGGGGCAATGAGCAGTTCTTC
clone size: .
D gene: TRBD1
CDR3 length: 15
V gene: TRBV3-1/TRBV3-2
J gene: TRBJ2-1

CDR3 protein: CASSLGTSGGRGNEQFF
CDR3 DNA: TGTGCCAGCAGCTTAGGGACTAGCGGGGGGCGGGGGAATGAGCAGTTCTTC
clone size: .
D gene: TRBD2
CDR3 length: 17
V gene: TRBV5-4
J gene: TRBJ2-1